The TCR beta chain described here comes from a study of cytomegalovirus exposure and HLA in healthy donors. Study-wide points: In terms of immune exposure information, only CMV serostatus was available. The productive fraction for most TCR beta V segments was about 87% or about 30% in an earlier analysis. The study put 160 or so TCR beta chains on its list as cytomegalovirus-associated.

This PCR relied on a set of 60 Vbeta primers and 13 Jbeta primers. Sequencing was performed with immunoSEQ multiplex PCR; in TCRdb, only in-frame clones are kept and a portion is missing. The sample consists of about 160,000 clones, 75% to 85% of them appearing once. On this clone: What it binds is unknown.

V shed 5 bases and J 0 bases; nucleotides not matched to a gene: 7. CDR1 and CDR2 from the germline V gene are SGHAT and FQNNGV. CDR3 length equals 17 residues. This chain connects TRBV11-2 to TRBJ2-2; 9 bases are a match to TRBD2. Sample: PBMCs. The source is a woman in her 50s in good health and CMV-seronegative. The CDR3: CASSRAGGIANTGELFF. DNA for the CDR3: TGTGCCAGCAGCCGGGCGGGGGGGATCGCGAACACCGGGGAGCTGTTTTTT.